The next 11 T cell receptor beta chains were all read from a single sample in a study of shared clonotypes between healthy human individuals. TCRdb's table, derived via immunoSEQ multiplex PCR, lists solely in-frame clones and lacks some. The profile shows about 820,000 clones, around 93% of them singletons. Terminally differentiated effector memory CD45RA+ cells were excluded from the naive CD8 cells, which were CD45RO-negative and positively selected for CCR7. The sequenced material came from naive CD8+ T cells sorted from blood. The receptor source for this set is a man between 25 and 39 years old in good health.

In this sample, this clone turned up once. V usage is TRBV7-9 and J usage is TRBJ1-5; D is unresolved. Per germline, CDR1 SEHNR and CDR2 FQNEAQ (reference sequence). The CDR3 contains 15 residues. V was cut by 4 bases and J by 1 base, with 11 bases left in between. The CDR3 reads CASSSQVGSNQPQHF. CDR3 nucleotide sequence: TGTGCCAGCAGCTCGCAGGTTGGGAGCAATCAGCCCCAGCATTTT.

The gene calls are TRBV6-1 and TRBJ2-5; TRBD1 matches 12 bases. The CDR3 contains 14 residues. With V trimmed by 8 bases and J by 5 bases, 6 bases remained unmatched. Germline V gene lookup returns CDR1 MNHNS and CDR2 SASEGT. The CDR3 sequence: CASWDRGHGETQYF. The CDR3 nucleotides read TGTGCCAGCTGGGACAGGGGGCATGGGGAGACCCAGTACTTC.

The rearrangement uses TRBV4-1 and TRBJ1-1; 7 nucleotides line up with TRBD1. V was pared by 2 bases and J by 10 bases, with 10 bases of the junction left unmatched. CDR3 length: 14 residues. Per the germline V gene, CDR1 is MGHRA and CDR2 is YSYEKL. The CDR3 protein is CASSQLLPGTVAFF. CDR3 DNA sequence: TGCGCCAGCAGCCAATTACTGCCCGGGACAGTAGCTTTCTTT.

CDR3 nucleotide sequence: TGTGCCAGCAGTTCGCCTGGGGGGGGCCACGGGGAGCTGTTTTTT. Amino acids: CASSSPGGGHGELFF. The chain has TRBV27 and TRBJ2-2; D might be TRBD2 (7 bases). V was cut by 4 bases and J by 7 bases, with 16 bases left in between. The CDR3 sequence is 15 residues long. From germline, CDR1 is MNHEY and CDR2 SMNVEV (reference sequence).

With regard to this clone: Possible read error: a much larger clone is one base away. The J gene is TRBJ2-1, the V gene TRBV5-1; D not certain. This CDR3 spans 12 amino acids. Germline V CDR1 and CDR2: SGHRS, YFSETQ. The ends were cut back, 0 bases at V and 9 bases at J, with 7 bases in the middle. In nucleotides, the CDR3 is TGCGCCAGCAGCTTGGGGGGTGGTGAGCAGTTCTTC. Its protein product is CASSLGGGEQFF. The whole variable domain, remainder taken from reference TRBV5-1 and TRBJ2-1, is KAGVTQTPRYLIKTRGQQVTLSCSPISGHRSVSWYQQTPGQGLQFLFEYFSETQRNKGNFPGRFSGRQFSNSRSEMNVSTLELGDSALYLCASSLGGGEQFFGPGTRLTVL.

The CDR3: CASGHPGQNDGEQYF. CDR3 nucleotides: TGTGCCAGCGGCCACCCTGGACAGAACGACGGCGAGCAGTACTTC. This chain uses TRBV5-4 with TRBJ2-7, with a weak D call TRBD1 (6 bases). Trimming took 7 bases from V and 6 from J, leaving 23 bases between them. The germline CDR1 and CDR2 sequences are SGHNT and YYREEE (reference sequence). CDR3 length: 15 amino acids. The variable domain in full, completed from reference TRBV5-4 and TRBJ2-7, reads ETGVTQSPTHLIKTRGQQVTLRCSSQSGHNTVSWYQQALGQGPQFIFQYYREEENGRGNFPPRFSGLQFPNYSSELNVNALELDDSALYLCASGHPGQNDGEQYFGPGTRLTVT.

The genes are TRBV19 and TRBJ2-1, with 9 positions matching TRBD1. This CDR3 is built from 14 residues. The germline CDR1 and CDR2 sequences are LNHDA and SQIVND (reference sequence). V shed 4 bases and J 7 bases; nucleotides not matched to a gene: 5. The CDR3 loop is CASSTGQGWNEQFF. The CDR3 coding sequence is TGTGCCAGTAGTACAGGACAGGGGTGGAATGAGCAGTTCTTC.

The chain joins TRBV4-1 to TRBJ1-5; D not resolved. Germline V gene sequence: CDR1 MGHRA, CDR2 YSYEKL. The CDR3 extends over 14 amino acids. V lost 2 bases and J lost 5, with 10 bases in between. CDR3: CASSQSRGDQPQHF. The CDR3 nucleotides are TGCGCCAGCAGCCAAAGTCGTGGGGATCAGCCCCAGCATTTT.

This clone was seen once. Additional DNA sequences in this sample encode the identical CDR3. The chain employs TRBV4-1 and TRBJ2-7, with a tentative D call TRBD1 (6 bases). This CDR3 has 13 amino acids. Germline V lookup: CDR1 MGHRA, CDR2 YSYEKL. Deletions cut 3 bases from V and 2 bases from J, with 8 bases between. The CDR3 coding sequence is TGCGCCAGCAGCCAGGGGGCCACCTACGAGCAGTACTTC. Protein: CASSQGATYEQYF.

The chain links TRBV14 to TRBJ2-4; the D gene is possibly TRBD2 (6 bases). V lost 4 bases to trimming and J lost 12 bases, with 19 bases between them. Germline V lookup: CDR1 SGHDN, CDR2 FVKESK. This CDR3 is built from 14 residues. The CDR3 DNA is TGTGCCAGCAGCCCGGGACCGACGCGGAGGGGTCAGTACTTC. Amino acid sequence: CASSPGPTRRGQYF. The whole variable domain, filled in from reference TRBV14 and TRBJ2-4, reads EAGVTQFPSHSVIEKGQTVTLRCDPISGHDNLYWYRRVMGKEIKFLLHFVKESKQDESGMPNNRFLAERTGGTYSTLKVQPAELEDSGVYFCASSPGPTRRGQYFGAGTRLSVL.

The genes are TRBV9 and TRBJ2-2; a weak D match, TRBD1 (6 bases). Trimming removed 4 bases at V and 5 bases at J, with 12 bases between. Per the germline V gene, CDR1 is SGDLS and CDR2 is YYNGEE. The length of the CDR3 is 14 residues. This chain's CDR3 is CASSRGGATGELFF. The CDR3 region has the DNA TGTGCCAGCAGCCGAGGGGGTGCTACCGGGGAGCTGTTTTTT.